This T cell receptor (beta chain) appears in the sequencing data of a study of control samples from healthy donors and cancer patients. The data were produced by immunoSEQ multiplex PCR, yet TCRdb's version contains in-frame clones alone and is incomplete. The data contain around 74,000 clones, around 92% of them seen just once; the ten biggest clones take up over 4.5%. Trimming stripped 1 base from V and 3 bases from J, with 12 bases between. The CDR3 has 15 amino acids. Looked up from germline, CDR1 is SGHRS and CDR2 is YFSETQ. Sample: blood. The sequence was collected from a woman in her sixties or seventies in good health. V is TRBV5-1 and J is TRBJ2-3; D might be TRBD2 (6 bases). The CDR3 loop reads CASSLFGSGTDTQYF. In DNA form, the CDR3 reads TGCGCCAGCAGCTTGTTTGGCAGCGGGACAGATACGCAGTATTTT.